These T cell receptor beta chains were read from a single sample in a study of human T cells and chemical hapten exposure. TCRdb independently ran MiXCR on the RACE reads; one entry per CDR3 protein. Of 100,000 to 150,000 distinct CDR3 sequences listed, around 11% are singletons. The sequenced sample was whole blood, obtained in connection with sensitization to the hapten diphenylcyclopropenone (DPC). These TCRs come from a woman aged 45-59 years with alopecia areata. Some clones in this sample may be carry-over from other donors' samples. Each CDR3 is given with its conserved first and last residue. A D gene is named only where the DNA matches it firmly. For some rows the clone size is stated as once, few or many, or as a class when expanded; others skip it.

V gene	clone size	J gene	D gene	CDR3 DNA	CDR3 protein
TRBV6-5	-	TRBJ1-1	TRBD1	TGTGCCAGCAAACCGGGACAGGGAAACACTGAAGCTTTCTTT	CASKPGQGNTEAFF
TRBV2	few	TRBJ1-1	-	TGTGCCAGCTGGGACCGCTTCTCCCCGTACACTGAAGCTTTCTTT	CASWDRFSPYTEAFF
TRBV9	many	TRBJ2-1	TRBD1	TGTGCCAGCAGCCCAAGGACAGGGGAAAATGAGCAGTTCTTC	CASSPRTGENEQFF
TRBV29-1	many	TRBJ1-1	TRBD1	TGCAGCGTTATTTCGGCAGGGGGCTGGACTGAAGCTTTCTTT	CSVISAGGWTEAFF
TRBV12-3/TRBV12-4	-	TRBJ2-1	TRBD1	TGTGCCAGCACAAGGGGGACAGGGGGACGAGAGCAGTTCTTC	CASTRGTGGREQFF
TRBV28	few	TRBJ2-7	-	TGTGCCAGCACCCCCGGGACGGTCTCCTACGAGCAGTACTTC	CASTPGTVSYEQYF
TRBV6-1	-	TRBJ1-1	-	TGTGCCAGCACACAAGGACGGGAGAACACTGAAGCTTTCTTT	CASTQGRENTEAFF
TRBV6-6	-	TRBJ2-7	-	TGTGCCAGCAGTACAGGAATGGGGGCCTACGAGCAGTACTTC	CASSTGMGAYEQYF
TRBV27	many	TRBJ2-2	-	TGTGCCAGCAGTTTGGGGTCTATAGCCGGGGAGCTGTTTTTT	CASSLGSIAGELFF
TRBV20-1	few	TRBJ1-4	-	TGCAGTGCTAGAAAGAGGGCTAGTGCTAATGAAAAACTGTTTTTT	CSARKRASANEKLFF
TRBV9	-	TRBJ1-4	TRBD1	TGTGCCAGCAGTACAGGGGGGACTAATGAAAAACTGTTTTTT	CASSTGGTNEKLFF
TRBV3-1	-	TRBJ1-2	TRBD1	TGTGCCAGCAGCCAAGCCCCGCAGAGACAGGGATCCAACTATGGCTACACCTTC	CASSQAPQRQGSNYGYTF
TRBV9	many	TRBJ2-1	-	TGTGCCAGCAGCCCGGGGGTCAGCTCCTACAATGAGCAGTTCTTC	CASSPGVSSYNEQFF
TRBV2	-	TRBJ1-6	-	TGTGCCAGCACCTCCGCAGGGCGCAACTATAATTCACCCCTCCACTTT	CASTSAGRNYNSPLHF
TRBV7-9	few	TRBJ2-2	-	TGTGCCAGGGCCTCGGCGGAGAACACCGGGGAGCTGTTTTTT	CARASAENTGELFF
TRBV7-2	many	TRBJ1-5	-	TGTGCCAGCAGCTTAGAGGGAACAAACAATCAGCCCCAGCATTTT	CASSLEGTNNQPQHF
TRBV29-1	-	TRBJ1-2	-	TGCAGCGTTGACAGGGGAGGACCTACTAACTATGGCTACACCTTC	CSVDRGGPTNYGYTF
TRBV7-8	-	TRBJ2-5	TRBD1	TGTGCCAGCAGCACCCCTACAGGGGGTGGGGAGACCCAGTACTTC	CASSTPTGGGETQYF
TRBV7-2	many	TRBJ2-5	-	TGTGCCAGCAGCTTAGATTCTAACCAAGAGACCCAGTACTTC	CASSLDSNQETQYF
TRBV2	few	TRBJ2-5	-	TGTGCCAGCAGGGAAAACAGGAGGAATGAAGAGACCCAGTACTTC	CASRENRRNEETQYF
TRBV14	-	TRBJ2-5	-	TGTGCCAGCAGCCCTGAACAGGGCCCCGAGACCCAGTACTTC	CASSPEQGPETQYF
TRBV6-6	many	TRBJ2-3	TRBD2	TGTGCCAGCAGTTACTCGAAAACTAGCGGGAGCACAGATACGCAGTATTTT	CASSYSKTSGSTDTQYF
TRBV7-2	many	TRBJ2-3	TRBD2	TGTGCCAGCAGCCTCATAGCGGGAGGGGGCACAGATACGCAGTATTTT	CASSLIAGGGTDTQYF
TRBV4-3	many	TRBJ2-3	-	TGCGCCAGCAGCCAAGATTTGGGCCACAGGGTGGCAGATACGCAGTATTTT	CASSQDLGHRVADTQYF
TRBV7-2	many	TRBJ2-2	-	TGTGCCAGCAGGCCGACTTTGACCGGGGAGCTGTTTTTT	CASRPTLTGELFF
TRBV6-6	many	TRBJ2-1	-	TGTGCCAGCGTCCGGGTTGCACCGTACAATGAGCAGTTCTTC	CASVRVAPYNEQFF
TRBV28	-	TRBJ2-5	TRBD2	TGTGCCAGCAGTCCGGACTTAGCGGGGGAGACCCAGTACTTC	CASSPDLAGETQYF
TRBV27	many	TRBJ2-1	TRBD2	TGTGCCAGCAGTTTATTAGCGGGAGCTAACAATGAGCAGTTCTTC	CASSLLAGANNEQFF
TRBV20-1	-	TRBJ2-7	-	TGCAGTGCTAGAGATCACGGACGACCCTACGAGCAGTACTTC	CSARDHGRPYEQYF
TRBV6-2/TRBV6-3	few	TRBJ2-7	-	TGTGCCAGCAGTTACTCCCTCCGGAGGGATGTAAGGTACGAGCAGTACTTC	CASSYSLRRDVRYEQYF
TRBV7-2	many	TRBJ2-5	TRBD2	TGTGCCAGCAGCTTAAGTGTGGGGGGGTCCATCGGGACCCAGTACTTC	CASSLSVGGSIGTQYF
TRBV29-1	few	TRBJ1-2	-	TGCAGCGTCAACAAGGGCGGTGAAGGTGGCTACACCTTC	CSVNKGGEGGYTF
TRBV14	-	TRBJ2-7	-	TGTGCCAGCAGCCAAGTACGAGGGCGGGAGCAGTACTTC	CASSQVRGREQYF
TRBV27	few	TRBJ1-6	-	TGTGCCAGCAGCACAGGGATAAGTTCACCCCTCCACTTT	CASSTGISSPLHF
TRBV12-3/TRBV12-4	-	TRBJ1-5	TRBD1	TGTGCCAGCAGTTTTCCGGGACAGGGCGGTCAGCCCCAGCATTTT	CASSFPGQGGQPQHF
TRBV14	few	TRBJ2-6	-	TGTGCCAGCAGCCAAGATCAGGCTGGGGCCAACGTCCTGACTTTC	CASSQDQAGANVLTF
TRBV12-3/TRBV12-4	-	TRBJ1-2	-	TGTGCCAGCAGTTTCTCCGCAGCTCCTGGCTACACCTTC	CASSFSAAPGYTF
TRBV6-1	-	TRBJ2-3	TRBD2	TGTGCCAGCAGGGGGACTAGCGGGGTGGCAGATACGCAGTATTTT	CASRGTSGVADTQYF
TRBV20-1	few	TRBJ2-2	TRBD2	TGCAGTGCTAGGGGACTAGCGAACACCGGGGAGCTGTTTTTT	CSARGLANTGELFF
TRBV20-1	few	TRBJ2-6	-	TGCAGTGCTCCGAAGGAGGGAGGAACCACTGGGGCCAACGTCCTGACTTTC	CSAPKEGGTTGANVLTF
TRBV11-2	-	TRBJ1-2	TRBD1	TGTGCCAGCAGCTTAGGACAGGGGCCCTATGGCTACACCTTC	CASSLGQGPYGYTF
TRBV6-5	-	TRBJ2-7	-	TGTGCCAGCAGACCCGGACCGGCGGGGGAGCAGTACTTC	CASRPGPAGEQYF
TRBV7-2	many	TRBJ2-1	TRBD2	TGTGCCAGCAGCTTAGTACTAGCGGGAGGGTACAATGAGCAGTTCTTC	CASSLVLAGGYNEQFF
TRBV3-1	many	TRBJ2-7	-	TGTGCCAGCAGGGCGGGGAGCCGTCCCTACGAGCAGTACTTC	CASRAGSRPYEQYF
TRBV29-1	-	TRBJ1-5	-	TGCAGCGTTGGGGGGGGTAGCAATCAGCCCCAGCATTTT	CSVGGGSNQPQHF
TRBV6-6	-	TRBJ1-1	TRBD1	TGTGCCAGCACCCCAAGACAGGGGGCGACTGAAGCTTTCTTT	CASTPRQGATEAFF
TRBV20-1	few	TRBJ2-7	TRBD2	TGCAGTGCTAGGGTAGCGGGGGCCCCCTACGAGCAGTACTTC	CSARVAGAPYEQYF
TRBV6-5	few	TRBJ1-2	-	TGTGCCAGCAGTTACTCGACGACAGGCGGCGTGGACTACACCTTC	CASSYSTTGGVDYTF
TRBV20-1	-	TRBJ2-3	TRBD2	TGCAGTGCTAGAGACCGAGCGGGAGGGAACACAGATACGCAGTATTTT	CSARDRAGGNTDTQYF
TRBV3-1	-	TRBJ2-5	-	TGTGCCAGCAGCCAAGATTGGACCCTTAGTAAGACCCAGTACTTC	CASSQDWTLSKTQYF
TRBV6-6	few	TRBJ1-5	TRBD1	TGTGCCAGCAGTCATCCCAGGGACAGATCCAATCAGCCCCAGCATTTT	CASSHPRDRSNQPQHF
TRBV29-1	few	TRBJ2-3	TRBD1	TGCAGCGTCCATTTTAGGACAGGCCCACGGGTATCGCAGTATTTT	CSVHFRTGPRVSQYF
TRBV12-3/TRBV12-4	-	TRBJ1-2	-	TGTGCCAGCAGGACTTTTTCTGGGGAAGGCTACACCTTC	CASRTFSGEGYTF
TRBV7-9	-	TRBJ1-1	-	TGTGCCAGCAGCGCAGAGCATCGGAACACTGAAGCTTTCTTT	CASSAEHRNTEAFF
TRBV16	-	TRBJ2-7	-	TGTGCCAGCGCCCCTCCGGGCGGACAGAGCTCCGACGAGCAGTACTTC	CASAPPGGQSSDEQYF
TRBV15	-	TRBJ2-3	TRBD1	TGTGCCACCCAAGTGGCAGGGGGCAGAGATACGCAGTATTTT	CATQVAGGRDTQYF
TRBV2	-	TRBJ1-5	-	TGTGCCAGCAGTGTCAGGGCCCGTCAGCCCCAGCATTTT	CASSVRARQPQHF
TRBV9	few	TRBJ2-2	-	TGTGCCAGCAGCGTAGCAAGGGGCGGGGAGCTGTTTTTT	CASSVARGGELFF
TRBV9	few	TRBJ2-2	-	TGTGCCAGCAGCGTAACCCAAGCAGGGACCACCGGGGAGCTGTTTTTT	CASSVTQAGTTGELFF